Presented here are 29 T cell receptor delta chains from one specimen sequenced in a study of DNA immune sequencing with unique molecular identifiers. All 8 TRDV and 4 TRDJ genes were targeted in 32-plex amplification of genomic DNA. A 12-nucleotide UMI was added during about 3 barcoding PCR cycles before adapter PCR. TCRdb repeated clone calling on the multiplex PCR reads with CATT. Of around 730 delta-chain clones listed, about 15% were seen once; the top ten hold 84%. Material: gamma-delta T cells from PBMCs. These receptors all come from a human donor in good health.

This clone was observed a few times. This chain's CDR3 is CACDPLHIGGIRSKADKLIF. The CDR3 DNA reads TGTGCCTGTGATCCGCTTCACATAGGGGGGATACGTTCAAAAGCCGATAAACTCATCTTT. The chain has TRDV2 and TRDJ1, with TRDD3 matching over 10 bases. Germline values: CDR1 GEAIGNYY, CDR2 EKD. This CDR3 is built from 20 residues. J gave up 3 bases and V 4 bases, and 22 bases lay outside the gene matches.

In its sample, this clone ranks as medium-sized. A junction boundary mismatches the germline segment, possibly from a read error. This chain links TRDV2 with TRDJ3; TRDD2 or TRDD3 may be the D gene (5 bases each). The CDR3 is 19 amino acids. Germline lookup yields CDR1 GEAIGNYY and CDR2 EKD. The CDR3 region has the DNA TGTGCCTGTGACACGGCAGCGGGGACCATTTCCTCGGACACCCGACAGATGTTTTTC. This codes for CACDTAAGTISSDTRQMFF.

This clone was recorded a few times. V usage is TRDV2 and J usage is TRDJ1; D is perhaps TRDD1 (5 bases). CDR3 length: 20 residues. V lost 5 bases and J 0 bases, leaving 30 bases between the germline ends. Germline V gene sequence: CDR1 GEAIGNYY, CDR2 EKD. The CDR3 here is CACGIVPSGETQNNTDKLIF. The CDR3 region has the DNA TGTGCCTGTGGCATCGTACCCTCAGGTGAGACCCAAAATAACACCGATAAACTCATCTTT.

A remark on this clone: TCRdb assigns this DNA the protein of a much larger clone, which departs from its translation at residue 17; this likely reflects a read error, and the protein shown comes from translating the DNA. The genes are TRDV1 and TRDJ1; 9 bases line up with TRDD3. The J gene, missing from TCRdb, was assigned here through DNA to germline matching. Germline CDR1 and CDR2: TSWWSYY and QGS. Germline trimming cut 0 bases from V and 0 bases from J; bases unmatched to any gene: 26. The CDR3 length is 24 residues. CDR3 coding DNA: TGTGCTCTTGGGGAACTGTCTAGAGGTCACCCGCTGGGGGATCGAGGAAAGTACACCGATAAACTCATCTTT. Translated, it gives CALGELSRGHPLGDRGKYTDKLIF.

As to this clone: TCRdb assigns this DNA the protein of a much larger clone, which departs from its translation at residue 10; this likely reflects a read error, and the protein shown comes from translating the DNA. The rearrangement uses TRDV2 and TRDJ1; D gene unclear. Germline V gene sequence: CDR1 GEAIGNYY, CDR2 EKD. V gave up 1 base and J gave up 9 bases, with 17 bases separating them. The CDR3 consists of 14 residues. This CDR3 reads CACDTVEVRWELIF. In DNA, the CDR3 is TGTGCCTGTGACACTGTAGAGGTCAGGTGGGAACTCATCTTT.

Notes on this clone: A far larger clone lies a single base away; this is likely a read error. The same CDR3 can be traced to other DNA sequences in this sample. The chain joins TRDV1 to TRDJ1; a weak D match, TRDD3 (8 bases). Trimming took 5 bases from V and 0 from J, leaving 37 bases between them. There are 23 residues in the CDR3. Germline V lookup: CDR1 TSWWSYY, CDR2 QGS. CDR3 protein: CALGSPSLPLYWGLALYTDKLIF. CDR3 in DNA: TGTGCTCTTGGGTCCCCTTCCCTTCCTCTCTACTGGGGGCTCGCCTTATACACCGATAAACTCATCTTT.

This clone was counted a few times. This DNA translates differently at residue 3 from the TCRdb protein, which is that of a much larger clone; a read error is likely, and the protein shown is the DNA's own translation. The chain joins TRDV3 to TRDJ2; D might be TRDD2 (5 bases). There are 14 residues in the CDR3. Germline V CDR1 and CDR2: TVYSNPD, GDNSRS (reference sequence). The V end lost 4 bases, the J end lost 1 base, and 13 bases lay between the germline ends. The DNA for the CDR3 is TGTGCCTCTTCCCCGCCCCTTTTGACAGCACAACTCTTCTTT. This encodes CASSPPLLTAQLFF.

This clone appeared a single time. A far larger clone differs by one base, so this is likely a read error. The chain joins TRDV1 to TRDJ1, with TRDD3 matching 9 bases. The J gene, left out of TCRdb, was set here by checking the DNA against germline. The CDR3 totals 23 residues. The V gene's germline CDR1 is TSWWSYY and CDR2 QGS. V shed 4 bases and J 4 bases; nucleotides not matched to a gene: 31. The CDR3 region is CALGGSRGYRGYAGTKYNDKLIF. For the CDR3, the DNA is TGTGCTCTTGGGGGGTCGCGGGGCTATCGGGGATACGCGGGGACTAAGTACAACGATAAACTCATCTTT.

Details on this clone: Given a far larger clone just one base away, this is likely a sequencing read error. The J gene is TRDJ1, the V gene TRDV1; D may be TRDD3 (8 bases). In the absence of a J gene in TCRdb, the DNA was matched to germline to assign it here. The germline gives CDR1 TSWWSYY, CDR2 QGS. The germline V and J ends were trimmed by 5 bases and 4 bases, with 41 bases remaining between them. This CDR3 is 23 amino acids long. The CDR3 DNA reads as TGTGCTCTTGGGTCCCCTTCCCTTCCTCTCTACTGGGGGCTCGCCTTGTACAACGATAAACTCATCTTT. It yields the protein CALGSPSLPLYWGLALYNDKLIF.

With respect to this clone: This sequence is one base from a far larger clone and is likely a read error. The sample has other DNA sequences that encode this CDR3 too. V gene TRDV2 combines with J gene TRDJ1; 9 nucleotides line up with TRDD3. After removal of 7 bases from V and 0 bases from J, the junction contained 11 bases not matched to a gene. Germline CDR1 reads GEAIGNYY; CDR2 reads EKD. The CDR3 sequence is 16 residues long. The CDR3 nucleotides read TGTGCCTGGGCTCAAACTGGGGGACCCTACACCGATAAACTCATCTTT. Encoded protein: CAWAQTGGPYTDKLIF.

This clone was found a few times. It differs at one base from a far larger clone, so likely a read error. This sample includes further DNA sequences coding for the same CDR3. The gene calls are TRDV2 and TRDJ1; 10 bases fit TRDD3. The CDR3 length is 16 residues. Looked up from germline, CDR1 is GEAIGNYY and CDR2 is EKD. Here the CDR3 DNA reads TGTGCTTGTGACTCCCTACTGGGGGATTACACCGATAAACTCATCTTT. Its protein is CACDSLLGDYTDKLIF.

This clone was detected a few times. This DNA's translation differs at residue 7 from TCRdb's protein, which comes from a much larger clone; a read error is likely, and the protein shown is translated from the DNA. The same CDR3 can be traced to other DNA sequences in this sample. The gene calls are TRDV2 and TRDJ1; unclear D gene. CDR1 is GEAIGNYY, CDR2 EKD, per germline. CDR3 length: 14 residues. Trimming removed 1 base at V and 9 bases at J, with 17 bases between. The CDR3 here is CACDTVKVRRELIF. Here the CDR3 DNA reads TGTGCCTGTGACACTGTGAAGGTCAGGCGGGAACTCATCTTT.

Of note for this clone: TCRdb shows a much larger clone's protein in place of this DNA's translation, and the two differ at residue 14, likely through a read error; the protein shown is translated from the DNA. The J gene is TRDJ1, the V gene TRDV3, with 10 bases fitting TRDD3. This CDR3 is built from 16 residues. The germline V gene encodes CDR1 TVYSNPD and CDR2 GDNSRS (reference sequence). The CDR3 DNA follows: TGTGCCTTTATTGCCGGGGGATACGAGGTACCCGATAAACACATCTTT. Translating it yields CAFIAGGYEVPDKHIF.

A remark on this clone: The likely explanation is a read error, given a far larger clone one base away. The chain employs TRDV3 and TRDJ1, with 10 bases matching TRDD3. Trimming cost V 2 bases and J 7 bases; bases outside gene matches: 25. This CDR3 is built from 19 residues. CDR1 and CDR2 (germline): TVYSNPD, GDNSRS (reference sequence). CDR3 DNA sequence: TGTGCCTTTTCGGGACCAATGCACTCTGGGGGATATGCCCTGGGTAAACTCATCTTT. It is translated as CAFSGPMHSGGYALGKLIF.

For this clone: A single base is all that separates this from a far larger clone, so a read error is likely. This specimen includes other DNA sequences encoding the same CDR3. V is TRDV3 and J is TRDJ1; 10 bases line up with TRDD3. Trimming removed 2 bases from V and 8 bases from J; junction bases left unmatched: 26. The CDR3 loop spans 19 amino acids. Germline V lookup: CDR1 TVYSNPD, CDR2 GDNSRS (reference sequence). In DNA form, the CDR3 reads TGTGCCTTTTCGGGACCAATGCTCTCTGGGGGATATGCCCTGGGCAAACTCATCTTT. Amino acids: CAFSGPMLSGGYALGKLIF.

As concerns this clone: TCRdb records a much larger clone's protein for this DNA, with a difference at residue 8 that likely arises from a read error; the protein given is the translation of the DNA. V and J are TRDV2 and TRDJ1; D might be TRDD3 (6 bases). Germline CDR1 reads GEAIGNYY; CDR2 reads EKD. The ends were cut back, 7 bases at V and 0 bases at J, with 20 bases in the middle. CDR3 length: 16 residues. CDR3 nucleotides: TGTGCCTGGGCCCAAACTGGGCGACCCTACACCGATAAACTCATCTTT. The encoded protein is CAWAQTGRPYTDKLIF.

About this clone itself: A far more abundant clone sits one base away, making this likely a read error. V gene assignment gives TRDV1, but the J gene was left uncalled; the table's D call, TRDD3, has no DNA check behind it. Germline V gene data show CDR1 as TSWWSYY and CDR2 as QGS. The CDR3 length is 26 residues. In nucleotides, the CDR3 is TGTGCTCTTGGGCATGGAGAGTGCCTTCTTCTGCTAGCTACTGGGGGATACAAATTCTCCACCGATAAACTCACCTTT. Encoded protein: CALGHGECLLLLATGGYKFSTDKLTF.

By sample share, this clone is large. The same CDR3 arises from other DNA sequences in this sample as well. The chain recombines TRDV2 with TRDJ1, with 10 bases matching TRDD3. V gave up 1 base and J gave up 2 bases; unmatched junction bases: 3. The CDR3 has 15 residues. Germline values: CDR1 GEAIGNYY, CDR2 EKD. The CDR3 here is CACDTLLGDTDKLIF. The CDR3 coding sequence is TGTGCCTGTGACACTCTACTGGGGGATACCGATAAACTCATCTTT.

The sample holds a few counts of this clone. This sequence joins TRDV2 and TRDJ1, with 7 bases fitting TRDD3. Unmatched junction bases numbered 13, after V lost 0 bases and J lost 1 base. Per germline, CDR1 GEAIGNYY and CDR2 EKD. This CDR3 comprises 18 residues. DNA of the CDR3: TGTGCCTGTGACACCGTGGGGATATCCCAACTAATCACCGATAAACTCATCTTT. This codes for CACDTVGISQLITDKLIF.

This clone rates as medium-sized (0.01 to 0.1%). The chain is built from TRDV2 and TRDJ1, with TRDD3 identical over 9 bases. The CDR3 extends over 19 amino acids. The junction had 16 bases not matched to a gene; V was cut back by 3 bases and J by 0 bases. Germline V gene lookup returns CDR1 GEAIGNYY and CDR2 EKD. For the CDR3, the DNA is TGTGCCTGTGACCCACTACTGGGGGACAACAATAGGTACACCGATAAACTCATCTTT. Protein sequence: CACDPLLGDNNRYTDKLIF.

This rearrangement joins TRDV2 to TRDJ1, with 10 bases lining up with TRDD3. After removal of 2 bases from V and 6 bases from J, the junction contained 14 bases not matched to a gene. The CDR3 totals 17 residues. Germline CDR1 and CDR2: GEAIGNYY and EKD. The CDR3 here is CACDNVLGDPKANKLIF. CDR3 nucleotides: TGTGCCTGTGACAACGTACTGGGGGATCCAAAAGCAAATAAACTCATCTTT.

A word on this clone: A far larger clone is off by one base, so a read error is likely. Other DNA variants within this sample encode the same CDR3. CDR3 coding DNA: TGCGCCTTTTCCCCGCCCCTTTTGACAGCACAACTCTTCTTT. Translation: CAFSPPLLTAQLFF. V usage is TRDV3 and J usage is TRDJ2; D ambiguous. Germline lookup yields CDR1 TVYSNPD and CDR2 GDNSRS (reference sequence). The CDR3 extends over 14 amino acids.

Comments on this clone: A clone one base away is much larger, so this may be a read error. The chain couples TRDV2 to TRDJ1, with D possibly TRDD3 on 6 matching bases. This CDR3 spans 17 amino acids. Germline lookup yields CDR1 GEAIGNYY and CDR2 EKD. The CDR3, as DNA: TGTGCCTATGACACCGTGGGGATGCGGGGGTACACCGATAAACTCATCTTT. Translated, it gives CAYDTVGMRGYTDKLIF.

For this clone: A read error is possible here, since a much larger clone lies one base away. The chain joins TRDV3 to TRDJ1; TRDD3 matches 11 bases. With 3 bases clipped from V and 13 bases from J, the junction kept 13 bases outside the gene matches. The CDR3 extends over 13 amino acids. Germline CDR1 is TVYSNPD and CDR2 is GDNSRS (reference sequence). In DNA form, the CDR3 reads TGTGCCTTCTCATACTGGGGGATAGATGGCCCCATCTTT. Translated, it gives CAFSYWGIDGPIF.

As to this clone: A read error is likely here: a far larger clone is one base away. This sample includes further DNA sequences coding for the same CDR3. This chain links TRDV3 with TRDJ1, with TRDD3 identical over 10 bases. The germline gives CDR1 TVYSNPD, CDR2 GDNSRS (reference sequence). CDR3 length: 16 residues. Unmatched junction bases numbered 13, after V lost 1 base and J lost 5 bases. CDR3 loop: CAFIAGGYEVPDKLIF. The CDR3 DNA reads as TGTGCCTTTATTGCCGGGGGATACGAGGTACCGGATAAACTCATCTTT. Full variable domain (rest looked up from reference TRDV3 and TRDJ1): CDKVTQSSPDQTVASGSEVVLLCTYDTVYSNPDLFWYRIRPDYSFQFVFYGDNSRSEGADFTQGRFSVKHILTQKAFHLVISPVRTEDSATYYCAFIAGGYEVPDKLIFGKGTRVTVEP.

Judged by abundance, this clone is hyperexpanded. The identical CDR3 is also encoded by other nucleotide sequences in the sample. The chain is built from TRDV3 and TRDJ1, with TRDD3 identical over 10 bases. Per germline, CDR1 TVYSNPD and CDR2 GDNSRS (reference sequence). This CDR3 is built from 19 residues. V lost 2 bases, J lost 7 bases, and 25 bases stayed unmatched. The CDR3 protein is CAFSGPMLSGGYALGKLIF. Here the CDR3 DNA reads TGTGCCTTTTCGGGACCAATGCTCTCTGGGGGATATGCCCTGGGTAAACTCATCTTT.

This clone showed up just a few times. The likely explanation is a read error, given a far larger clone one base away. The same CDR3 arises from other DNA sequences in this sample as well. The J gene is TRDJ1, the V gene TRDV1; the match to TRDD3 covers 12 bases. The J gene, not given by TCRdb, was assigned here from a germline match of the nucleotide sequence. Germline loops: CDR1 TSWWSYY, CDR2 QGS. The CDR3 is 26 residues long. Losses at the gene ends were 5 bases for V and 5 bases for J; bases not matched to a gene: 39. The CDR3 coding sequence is TGTGCTCTTGGGCATGGAGAGTGCCTTCTTCTGCTAGCTACTGGGGGATACAAATTCTCCACTGATAAACTCATCTTT. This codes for CALGHGECLLLLATGGYKFSTDKLIF.

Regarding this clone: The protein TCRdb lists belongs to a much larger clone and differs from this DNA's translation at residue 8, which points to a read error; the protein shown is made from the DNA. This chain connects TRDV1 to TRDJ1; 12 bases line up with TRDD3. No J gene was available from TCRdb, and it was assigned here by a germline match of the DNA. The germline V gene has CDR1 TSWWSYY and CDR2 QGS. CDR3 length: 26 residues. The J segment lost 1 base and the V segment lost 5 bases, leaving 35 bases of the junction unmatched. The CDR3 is CALGHGERLLLLATGGYKFSTDKLIF. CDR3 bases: TGTGCTCTTGGGCATGGAGAGCGCCTTCTTCTGCTAGCTACTGGGGGATACAAATTCTCCACCGATAAACTCATCTTT.

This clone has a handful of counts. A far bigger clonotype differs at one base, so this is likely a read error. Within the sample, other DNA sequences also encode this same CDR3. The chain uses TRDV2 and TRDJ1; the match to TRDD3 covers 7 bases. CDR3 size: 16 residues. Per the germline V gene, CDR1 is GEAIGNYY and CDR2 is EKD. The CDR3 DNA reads TGTGCCTGTGACGGCCTGGGGGGCTCATACACCGATAAACTTATCTTT. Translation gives CACDGLGGSYTDKLIF.